These T cell receptor beta chains were read from a single sample in a study of CD8 T cells in Susac syndrome. TCRdb redid the calling of the immunoSEQ multiplex PCR reads with MiXCR, one entry per CDR3 protein. The table lists 27,000 or so distinct CDR3 sequences, 94% of them singletons. The sample consisted of CD8+ T cells from PBMCs. These receptors came from a human donor in good health. CDR3s include the opening cysteine and the closing phenylalanine or tryptophan. The size field is filled for only some rows; it gives once, few, many or a size class.

clone_size,j_call,v_call,cdr3_aa
.,TRBJ1-1,TRBV7-7,CASSLAEDTEAFF
.,TRBJ2-1,TRBV7-9,CASSLAGSSYNEQFF
.,TRBJ2-5,TRBV24-1,CATSDGGLQETQYF
.,TRBJ2-6,TRBV27,CASSFGTGSNVLTF
.,TRBJ2-7,TRBV3-1,CASSPGLVYEQYF
.,TRBJ2-1,TRBV7-9,CASSFRDSDNEQFF
.,TRBJ2-3,TRBV20-1,CSASRTGRASSTDTQYF
once,TRBJ2-4,TRBV27,CASSTGFGVQYF
once,TRBJ2-7,TRBV11-2,CASSLIRPRDEQYF
.,TRBJ1-1,TRBV5-5,CASSLAGGNTEAFF
.,TRBJ2-1,TRBV4-1,CASSPSDRRSYNEQFF
.,TRBJ2-5,TRBV2,CASSEVRSVGQTQYF
.,TRBJ1-5,TRBV10-2,CASRGRTSDQPQHF
once,TRBJ1-1,TRBV7-2,CASSLNRRVNTEALF
.,TRBJ2-7,TRBV7-2,CASSPGQGLTRQQYF
.,TRBJ2-7,TRBV29-1,CSVSDGTGLGNYYEQYF
once,TRBJ1-1,TRBV27,CASISFRGGNTEAFF
.,TRBJ1-2,TRBV7-2,CASSPSFSGYGYTF
.,TRBJ2-6,TRBV3-1,CASSLTGTYSGANVLTF
.,TRBJ2-1,TRBV6-2/TRBV6-3,CASSYSRQGSSYNEQFF
.,TRBJ1-2,TRBV27,CASSLIPGQTDGYTF
.,TRBJ2-3,TRBV5-6,CASSWGAGGGGDTQYF
once,TRBJ2-5,TRBV6-1,CASSHGYRDRDPQETQYF
.,TRBJ2-1,TRBV14,CASSLLAGGPGEQFF
.,TRBJ2-5,TRBV20-1,CSALGPTGQETQYF
.,TRBJ2-5,TRBV7-9,CASSAGQGEETQYF
.,TRBJ2-1,TRBV4-3,CASSQDYNSYNEQFF
.,TRBJ2-1,TRBV12-3/TRBV12-4,CASSIAGGANEQFF
.,TRBJ2-7,TRBV13,CASSFGGAGLSYEQYF
.,TRBJ2-7,TRBV4-3,CASSQDRISSYEQYF
.,TRBJ2-1,TRBV20-1,CSARLQGAAYNEQFF
.,TRBJ2-7,TRBV5-1,CASSLEPLGTGSYEQYF
.,TRBJ2-7,TRBV7-2,CASSLAAGGNEQYF
.,TRBJ2-7,TRBV5-1,CASSLAGTGGDEQYF
.,TRBJ2-3,TRBV7-2,CASSLARVAGNTDTQYF
.,TRBJ2-2,TRBV6-2/TRBV6-3,CASSREFWGGELFF
.,TRBJ2-1,TRBV20-1,CSARPLEGGGGEQFF
.,TRBJ2-7,TRBV20-1,CSARDESSGGYYEQYF
.,TRBJ1-1,TRBV20-1,CSARDWGLNTEAFF
.,TRBJ1-5,TRBV5-5,CASSLVSQPQHF
.,TRBJ2-5,TRBV5-6,CASSLESRETQYF
.,TRBJ2-5,TRBV27,CASFGTGGGETQYF
.,TRBJ1-3,TRBV6-1,CASSERDSSGNTIYF